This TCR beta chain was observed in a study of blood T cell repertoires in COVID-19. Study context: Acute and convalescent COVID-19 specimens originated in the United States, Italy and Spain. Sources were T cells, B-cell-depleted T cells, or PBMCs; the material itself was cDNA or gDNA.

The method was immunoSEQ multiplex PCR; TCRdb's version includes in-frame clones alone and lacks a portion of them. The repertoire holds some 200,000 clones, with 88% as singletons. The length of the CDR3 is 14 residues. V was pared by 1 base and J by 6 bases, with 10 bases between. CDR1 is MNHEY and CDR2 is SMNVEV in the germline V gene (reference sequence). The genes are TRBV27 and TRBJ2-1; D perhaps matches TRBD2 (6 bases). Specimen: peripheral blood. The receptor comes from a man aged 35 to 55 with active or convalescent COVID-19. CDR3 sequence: CASSLLMGGNEQFF. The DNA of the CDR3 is TGTGCCAGCAGTTTATTGATGGGGGGCAATGAGCAGTTCTTC.